These 17 T cell receptor beta chains originate from one sample sequenced in a study of T cells in Graves' hyperthyroidism and ophthalmopathy. The source material, RNA transcripts, was used to amplify TCR beta CDR3 regions. RT-PCR in the first round (using the HTBI primer set) targeted the TCR CDR3. TCRdb independently ran MiXCR on the multiplex PCR reads; one entry per CDR3 protein. The repertoire holds 200,000 to 300,000 distinct CDR3 sequences, over 15% seen once, with 25% to 30% in the top ten. The sample taken for sequencing was blood. All receptors derive from a woman between 18 and 29 years old with Graves' ophthalmopathy.

In its sample, this clonotype was seen many times. The chain uses TRBV6-1 and TRBJ1-2, with 10 bases identical to TRBD1. The CDR3 sequence is 16 residues long. With 2 bases clipped from V and 6 bases from J, the junction kept 9 bases outside the gene matches. From germline, CDR1 is MNHNS and CDR2 SASEGT. CDR3 amino acids: CASSELKGQGINGYTF. Here the CDR3 DNA reads TGTGCCAGCAGTGAATTAAAGGGACAGGGGATCAATGGCTACACCTTC.

There are many counts of this clonotype. The CDR3 sequence is CASSWAGTRRDEQFF. CDR3 DNA: TGTGCCAGCAGTTGGGCCGGGACTAGAAGGGATGAGCAGTTCTTC. V gene TRBV6-2 or TRBV6-3 combines with J gene TRBJ2-1, with 8 bases identical to TRBD2. The J segment lost 8 bases and the V segment lost 4 bases, leaving 10 bases of the junction unmatched. CDR3 length: 15 amino acids. CDR1 MNHEY and CDR2 SVGEGT come from the germline V gene.

In its sample, this clonotype was seen many times. The chain combines TRBV7-2 with TRBJ1-2; the D gene is possibly TRBD1 (6 bases). This CDR3 is built from 17 residues. V gave up 5 bases and J gave up 2 bases, with 21 bases separating them. The germline V gene has CDR1 SGHTA and CDR2 FQGNSA. CDR3 DNA: TGTGCCAGCAGCCTTGGGGGACCGATACAGGGAAACTATGGCTACACCTTC. This translates into CASSLGGPIQGNYGYTF.

The table lists this clonotype with many counts. The CDR3 DNA reads TGCAGTGCTAGAGACCCGTCCGGGGGCGGGGGGTCGTTAGAGACCCAGTACTTC. Protein product: CSARDPSGGGGSLETQYF. This chain links TRBV20-1 with TRBJ2-5, with 8 bases aligning to TRBD2. The CDR3 contains 18 residues. V shed 0 bases, J shed 4 bases, and the junction held 16 bases outside the gene matches. CDR1 and CDR2 (germline): DFQATT, SNEGSKA (reference sequence).

This clonotype appeared many times. This chain links TRBV12-5 with TRBJ2-3, with a tentative D call TRBD2 (5 bases). CDR3 length: 15 residues. V lost 1 base, J lost 1 base, and 9 bases lay in between. CDR1 LGHNT and CDR2 FRNRAP come from the germline V gene. CDR3 in DNA: TGTGCTAGTGGTTTGGGACCGCGGGGCACAGATACGCAGTATTTT. This sequence encodes CASGLGPRGTDTQYF.

In its sample, this clonotype was seen many times. This chain links TRBV20-1 with TRBJ2-3; tentatively, D is TRBD1 (5 bases). V lost 5 bases and J 1 base, leaving 7 bases between the germline ends. CDR1 and CDR2 (germline): DFQATT, SNEGSKA (reference sequence). The CDR3 covers 12 residues. The CDR3 region is CSAGRGTDTQYF. Written as DNA, the CDR3 is TGCAGTGCTGGCAGGGGCACAGATACGCAGTATTTT.

This chain uses TRBV7-3 with TRBJ2-6; D possibly corresponds to TRBD1 (5 bases). This CDR3 has 15 amino acids. Germline V lookup: CDR1 SGHTA, CDR2 FQGTGA. V shed 8 bases and J shed 0 bases, with 11 bases lying between them. CDR3 sequence (DNA): TGTGCCAGCGCCTCAGGGCCCTCTGGGGCCAACGTCCTGACTTTC. It is translated as CASASGPSGANVLTF.

This clonotype was counted many times. The gene calls are TRBV2 and TRBJ1-5; the match to TRBD1 covers 7 bases. V shed 5 bases, J shed 3 bases, and the junction held 7 bases outside the gene matches. Germline-derived CDR1 and CDR2 are SNHLY and FYNNEI. The CDR3 has 15 residues. The CDR3 loop is CASSPQTGYNQPQHF. The DNA of the CDR3 is TGTGCCAGCAGTCCTCAGACAGGGTACAATCAGCCCCAGCATTTT.

This clonotype appeared many times. The chain carries TRBV20-1 and TRBJ2-7; a possible D gene is TRBD2 (6 bases). CDR3 length: 14 residues. V lost 3 bases and J lost 2, with 14 bases in between. The germline CDR1 and CDR2 sequences are DFQATT and SNEGSKA (reference sequence). CDR3 DNA sequence: TGCAGTGCTAGTCGGGGGACTTTTCCCTACGAGCAGTACTTC. It encodes CSASRGTFPYEQYF.

This clonotype was observed at least ten times. The chain recombines TRBV13 with TRBJ2-1; D is perhaps TRBD1 or TRBD2 (5 bases each). The CDR3 totals 17 residues. Trimming shortened V by 0 bases and J by 0 bases, and 12 bases separated the two germline ends. Germline V gene lookup returns CDR1 PRHDT and CDR2 FYEKMQ (reference sequence). CDR3 in DNA: TGTGCCAGCAGCTTAGGGGTATGGGGGAGCTCCTACAATGAGCAGTTCTTC. This encodes CASSLGVWGSSYNEQFF.

This clonotype was found many times. The V gene is TRBV11-2, the J gene TRBJ2-3; 11 bases match TRBD2. V lost 5 bases to trimming and J lost 1 base; unmatched junction nucleotides: 17. The CDR3 contains 20 residues. Germline CDR1 and CDR2: SGHAT and FQNNGV. CDR3 sequence reads: CASSPRRASGRPPRTDTQYF. DNA of the CDR3: TGTGCCAGCAGCCCAAGGAGGGCTAGCGGGAGGCCGCCCCGCACAGATACGCAGTATTTT.

The chain uses TRBV5-8 and TRBJ2-1, with TRBD2 matching 10 bases. J lost 9 bases, V lost 5 bases, and 11 bases had no gene match. This CDR3 spans 15 amino acids. Per the germline V gene, CDR1 is SGHTS and CDR2 is YDEGEE. Written as DNA, the CDR3 is TGTGCCAGCAGGCTCCACGGGACTAGCGCTGGTGAGCAGTTCTTC. It encodes CASRLHGTSAGEQFF.

V and J are TRBV7-9 and TRBJ1-2, with TRBD1 as a possible D gene (5 bases). The CDR3 consists of 13 residues. The germline gives CDR1 SEHNR, CDR2 FQNEAQ (reference sequence). Deletions cut 9 bases from V and 3 bases from J, with 14 bases between. The CDR3 sequence is CASGTAPYYGYTF. The CDR3 DNA follows: TGTGCCAGTGGGACCGCTCCGTACTATGGCTACACCTTC. The whole variable domain, filled in from reference TRBV7-9 and TRBJ1-2, reads DTGVSQNPRHKITKRGQNVTFRCDPISEHNRLYWYRQTLGQGPEFLTYFQNEAQLEKSRLLSDRFSAERPKGSFSTLEIQRTEQGDSAMYLCASGTAPYYGYTFGSGTRLTVV.

This clonotype has ten or more counts. J is TRBJ2-3 and V is TRBV18; D gene unclear. The V and J ends lost 0 bases and 6 bases respectively, with 10 bases between them. Per the germline V gene, CDR1 is KGHSH and CDR2 is LQKENI. There are 14 residues in the CDR3. For the CDR3, the DNA is TGTGCCAGCTCACCACCGTCGGTTTCGGATACGCAGTATTTT. Translating it yields CASSPPSVSDTQYF. Looking up the rest from reference TRBV18 and TRBJ2-3 gives the full variable domain: NAGVMQNPRHLVRRRGQEARLRCSPMKGHSHVYWYRQLPEEGLKFMVYLQKENIIDESGMPKERFSAEFPKEGPSILRIQQVVRGDSAAYFCASSPPSVSDTQYFGPGTRLTVL.

This clonotype was seen ten or more times. The gene calls are TRBV27 and TRBJ1-1, with TRBD1 as a possible D gene (6 bases). The CDR3 runs 15 residues. V lost 6 bases and J lost 2, with 16 bases in between. Germline assignment: CDR1 MNHEY and CDR2 SMNVEV (reference sequence). The CDR3 bases are TGTGCCAGCAGCTACTTATCGACAGGAAACACTGAAGCTTTCTTT. Its protein is CASSYLSTGNTEAFF.

This clonotype has just a few counts. The chain employs TRBV29-1 and TRBJ1-2, with TRBD1 as a possible D gene (5 bases). Germline lookup yields CDR1 SQVTM and CDR2 ANQGSEA. The CDR3 extends over 13 amino acids. V was clipped by 2 bases and J by 3 bases, with 10 bases between them. CDR3 region: CSVETGEDYGYTF. In DNA form, the CDR3 reads TGCAGCGTTGAAACGGGGGAGGACTATGGCTACACCTTC.

This clonotype showed up many times. This chain connects TRBV6-6 to TRBJ2-3; 9 bases match TRBD2. This CDR3 is built from 17 residues. V shed 0 bases and J 3 bases; nucleotides not matched to a gene: 7. Germline lookup yields CDR1 MNHNY and CDR2 SVGAGI (reference sequence). The CDR3 DNA follows: TGTGCCAGCAGTTACTCCCCGACTAGCGGCGTAACAGATACGCAGTATTTT. It is translated as CASSYSPTSGVTDTQYF.